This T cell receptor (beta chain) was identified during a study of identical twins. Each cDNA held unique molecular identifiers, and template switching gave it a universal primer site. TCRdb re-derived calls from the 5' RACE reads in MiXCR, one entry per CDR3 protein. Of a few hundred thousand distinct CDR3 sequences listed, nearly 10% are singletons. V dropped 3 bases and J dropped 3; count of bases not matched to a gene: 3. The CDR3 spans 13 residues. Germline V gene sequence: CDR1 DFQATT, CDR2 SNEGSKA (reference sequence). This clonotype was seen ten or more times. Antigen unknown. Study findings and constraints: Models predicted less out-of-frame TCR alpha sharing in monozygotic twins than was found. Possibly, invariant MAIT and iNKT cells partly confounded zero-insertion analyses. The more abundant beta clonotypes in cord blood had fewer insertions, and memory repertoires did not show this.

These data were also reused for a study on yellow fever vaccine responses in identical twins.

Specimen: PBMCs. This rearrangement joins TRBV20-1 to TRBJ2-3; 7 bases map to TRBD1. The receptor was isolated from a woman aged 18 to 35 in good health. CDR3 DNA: TGCAGTGCTAGGTTGACAGGGACAGATACGCAGTATTTT. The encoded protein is CSARLTGTDTQYF.